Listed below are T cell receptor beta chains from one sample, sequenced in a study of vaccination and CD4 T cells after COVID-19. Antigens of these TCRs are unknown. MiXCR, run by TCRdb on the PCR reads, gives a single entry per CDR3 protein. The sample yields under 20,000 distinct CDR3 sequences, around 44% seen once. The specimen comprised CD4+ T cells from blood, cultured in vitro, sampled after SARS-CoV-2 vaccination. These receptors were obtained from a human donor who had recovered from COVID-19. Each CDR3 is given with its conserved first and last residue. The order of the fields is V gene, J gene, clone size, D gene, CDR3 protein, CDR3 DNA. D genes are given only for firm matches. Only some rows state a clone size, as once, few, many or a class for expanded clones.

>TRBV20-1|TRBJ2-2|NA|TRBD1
CSASEIQGVGELFF
TGCAGTGCTAGCGAAATACAGGGGGTGGGGGAGCTGTTTTTT
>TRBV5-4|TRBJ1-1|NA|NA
CASSRRGGLNTEAFF
TGTGCCAGCAGCCGCCGCGGGGGGCTGAACACTGAAGCTTTCTTT
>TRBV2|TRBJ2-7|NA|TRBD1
CASRARDRVYEQYF
TGTGCCAGCAGAGCTAGGGACAGGGTATACGAGCAGTACTTC
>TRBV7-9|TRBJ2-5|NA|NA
CASSLMGRETQYF
TGTGCCAGCAGCTTAATGGGGCGAGAGACCCAGTACTTC
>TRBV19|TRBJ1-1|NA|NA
CASSQTMNTEAFF
TGTGCCAGTAGCCAAACAATGAACACTGAAGCTTTCTTT
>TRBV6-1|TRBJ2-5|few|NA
CASTFLTSEGETQYF
TGTGCCAGCACCTTCCTGACGTCTGAGGGAGAGACCCAGTACTTC
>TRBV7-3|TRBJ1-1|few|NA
CASSPSQGYEAFF
TGTGCCAGCAGCCCAAGTCAGGGTTATGAAGCTTTCTTT
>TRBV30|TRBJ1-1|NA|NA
CAWSVPDSWGTEAFF
TGTGCCTGGAGTGTACCCGACTCTTGGGGCACTGAAGCTTTCTTT
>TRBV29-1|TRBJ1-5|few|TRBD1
CSVRTGTGGNQPQHF
TGCAGCGTGCGCACCGGGACAGGGGGCAATCAGCCCCAGCATTTT
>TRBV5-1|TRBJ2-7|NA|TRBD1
CASSLGQGALSEQYF
TGCGCCAGCAGCTTGGGACAGGGGGCACTCTCCGAGCAGTACTTC